The sequence of this T cell receptor (beta chain) was determined in a study of graft-versus-host responses after intestinal transplantation. The study, taken as a whole, reports: The marrow of recipients harbored GvH clones, and ileum or blood showed some of them first. High graft-versus-host to host-versus-graft clonal ratios were found in allografts of patients who had graft-donor T cell macrochimerism.

The CDR3 is made up of 12 amino acids. V shed 1 base and J shed 6 bases, with 6 bases lying between them. CDR1 and CDR2 from the germline V gene are SGHNT and YYREEE (reference sequence). TCRdb keeps only in-frame clones here, not all; method: immunoSEQ multiplex PCR. The sample contains about 99,000 clones, less than 95% of which appear only once. As regards this clone: The target antigen is unknown.

The V and J genes are TRBV5-4 and TRBJ2-3; D unclear. The receptor was derived from a human donor who was the organ donor for an intestinal transplant. The starting material was unstimulated CD8+ T cells sorted from spleen or lymph node cells, obtained before transplant. CDR3 DNA sequence: TGTGCCAGCAGCTTGATGAGCGATACGCAGTATTTT. It translates to CASSLMSDTQYF.